These 17 T cell receptor beta chains share one sample of origin, sequenced in a study of cytomegalovirus exposure and HLA in healthy donors. Use of 60 Vbeta and 13 Jbeta primers characterized the PCR. Generated by immunoSEQ multiplex PCR, the TCRdb table keeps only in-frame clones and is missing some. The sample contains roughly 120,000 clones, around 88% of which appear only once. The sample comprised PBMCs. These receptors originate from a middle-aged man in good health and CMV-seronegative.

V gene TRBV9 combines with J gene TRBJ1-6; 10 bases map to TRBD1. CDR1 SGDLS and CDR2 YYNGEE come from the germline V gene. V shed 0 bases, J shed 9 bases, and the junction held 3 bases outside the gene matches. The CDR3 has 15 amino acids. The CDR3 is CASSVEDRGFSPLHF. CDR3 nucleotides: TGTGCCAGCAGCGTAGAGGACAGGGGGTTTTCACCCCTCCACTTT.

The chain joins TRBV29-1 to TRBJ2-7, with TRBD1 matching 8 bases. This CDR3 spans 14 amino acids. V shed 5 bases and J 0 bases; nucleotides not matched to a gene: 6. Germline CDR1 and CDR2: SQVTM and ANQGSEA. DNA for the CDR3: TGCAGCGTTAGAGACAGGGGCCTCTCCTACGAGCAGTACTTC. This sequence encodes CSVRDRGLSYEQYF.

Only one count was recorded for this clone. The CDR3 spells CASSVASGVKETQYF. The CDR3 coding sequence is TGTGCCAGCAGTGTGGCTTCGGGGGTAAAAGAGACCCAGTACTTC. The V gene is TRBV28, the J gene TRBJ2-5; a possible D gene is TRBD2 (6 bases). Germline CDR1 reads MDHEN; CDR2 reads SYDVKM. This CDR3 is 15 amino acids long. The V and J ends lost 5 bases and 3 bases respectively, with 16 bases between them.

The chain employs TRBV5-1 and TRBJ2-7; TRBD2 matches at 10 bases. CDR3 length equals 15 residues. With 1 base clipped from V and 0 bases from J, the junction kept 1 base outside the gene matches. Germline V gene lookup returns CDR1 SGHRS and CDR2 YFSETQ. The DNA of the CDR3 is TGCGCCAGCAGCTTGACTAGCGGGAACTCCTACGAGCAGTACTTC. It specifies CASSLTSGNSYEQYF.

The chain combines TRBV15 with TRBJ2-7; a possible D gene is TRBD1 (5 bases). This CDR3 spans 15 amino acids. CDR1 is LNHNV, CDR2 YYDKDF, per germline (reference sequence). Trimming took 0 bases from V and 6 from J, leaving 15 bases between them. The CDR3 is CATSRDHSPGLEQYF. The CDR3 coding sequence is TGTGCCACCAGCAGAGATCATTCCCCAGGGCTCGAGCAGTACTTC.

The chain is built from TRBV7-8 and TRBJ1-1; D gene ambiguous. Germline V gene data show CDR1 as SGHVS and CDR2 as FQNEAQ. This CDR3 region has 14 residues. V gave up 1 base and J gave up 1 base, with 7 bases separating them. The CDR3 loop is CASSLVTKNTEAFF. CDR3 in DNA: TGTGCCAGCAGCTTAGTTACAAAGAACACTGAAGCTTTCTTT.

The genes are TRBV27 and TRBJ2-4; the match to TRBD1 covers 8 bases. J was trimmed by 1 base and V by 5 bases; bases with no gene match: 10. The CDR3 extends over 17 amino acids. CDR1 MNHEY and CDR2 SMNVEV come from the germline V gene (reference sequence). CDR3 nucleotide sequence: TGTGCCAGCAGTCTTGGCGCAGGGGGCGCGGCCAAAAACATTCAGTACTTC. Translation gives CASSLGAGGAAKNIQYF.

This clone occurred a few times. The rearrangement links TRBV5-5 to TRBJ2-1; 9 positions match TRBD1. The CDR3 spans 15 residues. The germline gives CDR1 SGHKS, CDR2 YYEKEE (reference sequence). The trim removed 4 bases at V and 2 bases at J, leaving 4 bases unmatched. In DNA form, the CDR3 reads TGTGCCAGCAGCCGGGACAGGGTGACCTACAATGAGCAGTTCTTC. Its translation is CASSRDRVTYNEQFF.

The chain joins TRBV14 to TRBJ2-2, with 9 bases aligning to TRBD2. The trim removed 0 bases at V and 1 base at J, leaving 9 bases unmatched. The CDR3 extends over 19 amino acids. From germline, CDR1 is SGHDN and CDR2 FVKESK. In nucleotides, the CDR3 is TGTGCCAGCAGCCAAGATCCGTATAGCGGGGGTTGGAACACCGGGGAGCTGTTTTTT. It encodes CASSQDPYSGGWNTGELFF.

V gene TRBV5-1 combines with J gene TRBJ2-5, with 12 bases lining up with TRBD2. CDR1 is SGHRS and CDR2 is YFSETQ in the germline V gene. V shed 1 base and J 4 bases; nucleotides not matched to a gene: 5. This CDR3 has 16 amino acids. CDR3 sequence reads: CASSLTSGGRGETQYF. CDR3 in DNA: TGCGCCAGCAGCTTGACTAGCGGGGGGCGGGGAGAGACCCAGTACTTC.

V is TRBV6-5 and J is TRBJ2-7, with TRBD2 as a possible D gene (5 bases). CDR1 MNHEY and CDR2 SVGAGI come from the germline V gene. The CDR3 sequence is 13 residues long. The ends were cut back, 4 bases at V and 3 bases at J, with 10 bases in the middle. Here the CDR3 DNA reads TGTGCCAGCAGTTCCGGACTTCGCTACGAGCAGTACTTC. Its protein product is CASSSGLRYEQYF.

The chain employs TRBV9 and TRBJ2-3, with a possible D match to TRBD1 (6 bases). The V and J ends lost 3 bases and 7 bases respectively, with 18 bases between them. CDR1 and CDR2 (germline): SGDLS, YYNGEE. The CDR3 runs to 15 residues. The CDR3 DNA is TGTGCCAGCAGCGGACAGGTCACCGGAGAGAATACGCAGTATTTT. It codes for CASSGQVTGENTQYF.

This chain joins TRBV9 and TRBJ2-5; D not resolved. Trimming stripped 4 bases from V and 2 bases from J, with 6 bases between. CDR1 is SGDLS and CDR2 is YYNGEE in the germline V gene. The CDR3 has 12 residues. In nucleotides, the CDR3 is TGTGCCAGCAGCTTGAGGCAAGAGACCCAGTACTTC. Protein product: CASSLRQETQYF.

The gene calls are TRBV5-4 and TRBJ2-1, with TRBD2 matching 8 bases. Trimming cost V 4 bases and J 4 bases; bases outside gene matches: 7. From germline, CDR1 is SGHNT and CDR2 YYREEE (reference sequence). This CDR3 is built from 15 residues. CDR3 nucleotide sequence: TGTGCCAGCAGCCAGCTAAGCGGGGGTTACAATGAGCAGTTCTTC. Residues: CASSQLSGGYNEQFF.

This chain uses TRBV5-4 with TRBJ2-6; 8 nucleotides align to TRBD2. The CDR3 is made up of 17 amino acids. J gave up 1 base and V 4 bases, and 7 bases lay outside the gene matches. Germline V lookup: CDR1 SGHNT, CDR2 YYREEE (reference sequence). The CDR3 region is CASSPSGGGSGANVLTF. The CDR3 nucleotides are TGTGCCAGCAGCCCGAGCGGGGGTGGTTCTGGGGCCAACGTCCTGACTTTC.

This clone has a handful of counts. This chain links TRBV29-1 with TRBJ1-1, with D possibly matching TRBD1 (5 bases). Germline CDR1 is SQVTM and CDR2 is ANQGSEA. V was trimmed by 3 bases and J by 3 bases, leaving 11 bases between them. CDR3 length equals 13 residues. The CDR3 is CSVEKGFDTEAFF. DNA for the CDR3: TGCAGCGTTGAGAAGGGGTTCGACACTGAAGCTTTCTTT. The variable domain in full, completed from reference TRBV29-1 and TRBJ1-1, reads SAVISQKPSRDICQRGTSLTIQCQVDSQVTMMFWYRQQPGQSLTLIATANQGSEATYESGFVIDKFPISRPNLTFSTLTVSNMSPEDSSIYLCSVEKGFDTEAFFGQGTRLTVV.

The chain combines TRBV6-5 with TRBJ2-5, with TRBD1 matching 9 bases. The J segment lost 1 base and the V segment lost 2 bases, leaving 2 bases of the junction unmatched. CDR1 MNHEY and CDR2 SVGAGI come from the germline V gene. The CDR3 is 15 residues long. The CDR3 sequence: CASSYGTGRQETQYF. The DNA of the CDR3 is TGTGCCAGCAGTTACGGGACAGGGCGCCAAGAGACCCAGTACTTC.